The rows below give T cell receptor beta chains drawn from one sample of a study of siplizumab effects on memory and regulatory T cells. The repertoire was sequenced with immunoSEQ multiplex PCR; TCRdb's copy has only in-frame clones and lacks some. The data hold tens of thousands of clones, with 95% to 97% observed a single time. Sequenced material: naive CD4+ T cells sorted from blood. Source of these receptors: a human donor in good health. Each CDR3 is given with its conserved first and last residue.

cdr3_aa	j_call	cdr3_length	v_call
CASSIREDTEAFF	TRBJ1-1	13	TRBV19
CASSSGTSGSSETQYF	TRBJ2-5	16	TRBV6-6
CASRGGRETQYF	TRBJ2-5	12	TRBV6-1
CAISADRRDNQPQHF	TRBJ1-5	15	TRBV10-3
CASTLDSTYEQYF	TRBJ2-7	13	TRBV28
CASSALGPRGSYEQYF	TRBJ2-7	16	TRBV5-1
CASKPGGTGGDEQFF	TRBJ2-1	15	TRBV5-1
CASSKGQGGDEQYF	TRBJ2-7	14	TRBV21-1
CASSLLSGAKGTSYNEQFF	TRBJ2-1	19	TRBV7-3
CASSPNLGGQGKEKLFF	TRBJ1-4	17	TRBV19
CASSLSGTVGDTQYF	TRBJ2-3	15	TRBV7-3
CASSLSPGARGYTF	TRBJ1-2	14	TRBV28
CASSSRLAGGQITGELFF	TRBJ2-2	18	TRBV5-1
CASGLALQGDRNYGYTF	TRBJ1-2	17	TRBV12-5
CASSEEGQIPSETQYF	TRBJ2-5	16	TRBV25-1
CASSLLSHEQYF	TRBJ2-7	12	TRBV11-1
CASGLKVRGTEAFF	TRBJ1-1	14	TRBV12-5
CASTPFRVNTEAFF	TRBJ1-1	14	TRBV7-9
CASTKGGGKSPLHF	TRBJ1-6	14	TRBV2
CASSVSGRNTGELFF	TRBJ2-2	15	TRBV2
CASSSGGLAVTGELFF	TRBJ2-2	16	TRBV7-9
CASSQDSNTYNEQFF	TRBJ2-1	15	TRBV4-3